This paragraph reports one T cell receptor (beta chain). Its antigen is not known. The data belong to a study of Ad26.COV2.S vaccination and SARS-CoV-2 variants. About the research overall: This donor came from the COV1001 trial of Ad26.COV2.S. The study gave Ad26.COV2.S intramuscularly, once or twice 56 days apart.

Measured with immunoSEQ multiplex PCR; TCRdb has only the in-frame clones, and not every one. There are 350,000 to 450,000 clones in the sample; about nine tenths occur only once, and roughly 3.2% lies in the top ten. General study results and limits: Vaccinated individuals (as opposed to placebo recipients) had higher spike-specific TCR breadth.

Treatment of the sample: roughly 19 received Ad26.COV2.S at low or high dose, single or two shots; about 5 received placebo; per-sample allocation not given. Day 63 following the first vaccine or placebo injection was when the samples were taken. An adult aged 18-55 years in Boston served as the donor. The clonotype was recovered from a person aged 18-60 years who received the Ad26.COV2.S COVID-19 vaccine or a placebo. Sequenced here: peripheral blood, sampled in a trial of Ad26.COV2.S vaccine versus placebo.

The DNA for the CDR3 is TGTGCCAGCAGCTTACCCGGACAGGGGATGGACAATGAGCAGTTCTTC. The encoded protein is CASSLPGQGMDNEQFF. The chain joins TRBV7-9 to TRBJ2-1; 9 positions match TRBD1. The CDR3 covers 16 residues. J was trimmed by 5 bases and V by 2 bases; bases with no gene match: 7. CDR1 is SEHNR, CDR2 FQNEAQ, per germline (reference sequence).